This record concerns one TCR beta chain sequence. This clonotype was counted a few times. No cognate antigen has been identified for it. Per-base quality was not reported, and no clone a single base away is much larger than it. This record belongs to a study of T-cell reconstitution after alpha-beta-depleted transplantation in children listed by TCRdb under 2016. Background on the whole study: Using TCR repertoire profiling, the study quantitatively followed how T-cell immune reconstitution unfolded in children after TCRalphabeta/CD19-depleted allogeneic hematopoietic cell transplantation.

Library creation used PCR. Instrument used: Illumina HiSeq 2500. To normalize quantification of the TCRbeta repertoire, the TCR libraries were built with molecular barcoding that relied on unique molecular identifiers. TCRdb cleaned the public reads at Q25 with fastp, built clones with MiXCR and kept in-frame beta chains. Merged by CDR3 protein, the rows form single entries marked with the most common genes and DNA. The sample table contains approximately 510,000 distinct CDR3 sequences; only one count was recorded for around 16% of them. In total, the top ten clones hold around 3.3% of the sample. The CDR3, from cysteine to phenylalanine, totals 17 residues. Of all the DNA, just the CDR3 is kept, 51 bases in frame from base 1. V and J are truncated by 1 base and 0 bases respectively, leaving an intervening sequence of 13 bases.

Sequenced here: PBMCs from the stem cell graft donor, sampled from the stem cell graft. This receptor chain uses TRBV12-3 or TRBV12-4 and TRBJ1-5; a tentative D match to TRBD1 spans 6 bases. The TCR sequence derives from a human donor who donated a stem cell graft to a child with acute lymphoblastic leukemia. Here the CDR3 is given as CASSLDGQQPSNQPQHF. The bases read TGTGCCAGCAGTTTAGATGGACAGCAGCCTAGCAATCAGCCCCAGCATTTT.